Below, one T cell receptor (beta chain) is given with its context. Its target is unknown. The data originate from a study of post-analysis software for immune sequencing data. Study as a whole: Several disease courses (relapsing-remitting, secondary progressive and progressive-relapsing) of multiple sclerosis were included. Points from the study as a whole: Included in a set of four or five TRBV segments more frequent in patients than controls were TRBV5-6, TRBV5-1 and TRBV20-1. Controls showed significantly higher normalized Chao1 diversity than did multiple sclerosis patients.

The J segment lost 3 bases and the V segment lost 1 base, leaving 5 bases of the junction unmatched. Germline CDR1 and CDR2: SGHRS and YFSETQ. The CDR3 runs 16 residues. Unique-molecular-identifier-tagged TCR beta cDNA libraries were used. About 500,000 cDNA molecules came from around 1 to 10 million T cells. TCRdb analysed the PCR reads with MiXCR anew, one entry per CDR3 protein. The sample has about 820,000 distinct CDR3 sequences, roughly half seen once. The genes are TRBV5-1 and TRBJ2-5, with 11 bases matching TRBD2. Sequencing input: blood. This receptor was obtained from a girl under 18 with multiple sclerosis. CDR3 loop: CASSLQTSGRKETQYF. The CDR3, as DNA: TGCGCCAGCAGCTTGCAAACTAGCGGGAGAAAAGAGACCCAGTACTTC.